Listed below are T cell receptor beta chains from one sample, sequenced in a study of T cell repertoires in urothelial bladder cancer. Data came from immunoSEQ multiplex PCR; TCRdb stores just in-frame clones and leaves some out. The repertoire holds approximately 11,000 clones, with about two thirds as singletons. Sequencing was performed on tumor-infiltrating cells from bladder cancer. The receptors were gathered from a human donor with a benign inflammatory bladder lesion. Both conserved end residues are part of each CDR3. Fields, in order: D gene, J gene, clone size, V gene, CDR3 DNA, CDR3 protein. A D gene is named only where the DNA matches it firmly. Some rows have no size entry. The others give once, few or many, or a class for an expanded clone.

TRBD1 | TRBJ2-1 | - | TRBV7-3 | TGTGCCAGCAGCCCGACAGGGTATGATGAGCAGTTCTTC | CASSPTGYDEQFF
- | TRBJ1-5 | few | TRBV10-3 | TGTGCCATCAGTGACTCCGGAATGCAGCCCCAGCATTTT | CAISDSGMQPQHF
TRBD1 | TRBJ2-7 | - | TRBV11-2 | TGTGCCAGCAGCTTAGGGGACAGATATAACGAGCAGTACTTC | CASSLGDRYNEQYF
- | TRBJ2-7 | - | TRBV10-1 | TGCGCCAGCAGTGATGGCCACGAGCAGTACTTC | CASSDGHEQYF
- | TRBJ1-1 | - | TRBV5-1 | TGCGCCAGCAGCCCAGGGGACCTCAAAGGCACTGAAGCTTTCTTT | CASSPGDLKGTEAFF
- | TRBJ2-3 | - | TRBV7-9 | TGTGCCAGCGGAACGCAGGGGAAGGCAGATACGCAGTATTTT | CASGTQGKADTQYF
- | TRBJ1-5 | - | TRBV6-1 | TGTGCCAGCAGTGGAACAAATCAGCCCCAGCATTTT | CASSGTNQPQHF
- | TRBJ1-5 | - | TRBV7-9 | TGTGCCAGCAGCTTAAAGGGGGATAGCAATCAGCCCCAGCATTTT | CASSLKGDSNQPQHF
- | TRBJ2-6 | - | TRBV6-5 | TGTGCCAGCAGTTACTGGCAGCCTGGGGCCAACGTCCTGACTTTC | CASSYWQPGANVLTF
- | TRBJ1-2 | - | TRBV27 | TGTGCCACCCTCCAACGCGGGGCCGACTATGGCTACACCTTC | CATLQRGADYGYTF
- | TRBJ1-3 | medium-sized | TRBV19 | TGTGCCAGTAGTATGACAATCGGCTCTGGAAACACCATATATTTT | CASSMTIGSGNTIYF
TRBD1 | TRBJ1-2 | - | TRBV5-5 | TGTGCCAGCAGCCGGGACAGGGACGCCCGATTCTACACCTTC | CASSRDRDARFYTF
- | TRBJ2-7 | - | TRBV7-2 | TGTGCCAGCAGCTTAGGGGCAGGCCCCTACGAGCAGTACTTC | CASSLGAGPYEQYF
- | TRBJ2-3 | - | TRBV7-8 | TGTGCCAGCAGCACCTCCGTTGGTACGCAGTATTTT | CASSTSVGTQYF
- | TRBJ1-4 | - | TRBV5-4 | TGTGCCAGCAGCCCGGGGACCGGGAGTGGTGAAAAACTGTTTTTT | CASSPGTGSGEKLFF
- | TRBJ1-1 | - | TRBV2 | TGTGCCAGCTCTAGAGAGACGAACACTGAAGCTTTCTTT | CASSRETNTEAFF
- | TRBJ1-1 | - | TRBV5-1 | TGCGCCAGCAGCCGGGACTGGGTTGTCTCACAGGGACGGGCTTTCTTT | CASSRDWVVSQGRAFF
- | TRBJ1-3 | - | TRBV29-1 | TGCAGCGGTGGTTCTGGAAACACCATATATTTT | CSGGSGNTIYF
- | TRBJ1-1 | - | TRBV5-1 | TGCGCCAGCAGCTACTCCAGGGAGACTGAAGCTTTCTTT | CASSYSRETEAFF
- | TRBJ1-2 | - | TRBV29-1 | TGCAGCGGCGGGGTACGGGGCCGGTTCGAGGGCTACACCTTC | CSGGVRGRFEGYTF
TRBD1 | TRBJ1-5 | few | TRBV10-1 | TGCGCCAGTAGGGACAGGGGGCGAGGAGGCAATCAGCCCCAGCATTTT | CASRDRGRGGNQPQHF
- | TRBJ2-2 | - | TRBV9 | TGTGCCAGCAGCGTAGGGGGGGAGCTGTTTTTT | CASSVGGELFF
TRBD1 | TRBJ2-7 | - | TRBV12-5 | TGTGCTAGTGGTTTGGCCGGGACAGGGGCCTCCTACGAGCAGTACTTC | CASGLAGTGASYEQYF
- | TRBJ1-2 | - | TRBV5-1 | TGCGCCAGCAGCTTGGTTCTGGGTGGGTATGGCTACACCTTC | CASSLVLGGYGYTF